A single sample is the source of the 5 T cell receptor beta chains below, sequenced in a study of T cells after yellow fever vaccination. TCRdb re-called the 5' RACE reads through MiXCR, storing one row per CDR3 protein. This table holds around 500,000 distinct CDR3 sequences, around a fifth found once. This specimen consisted of PBMCs, obtained roughly 20 days after the first yellow fever vaccination. The source is a young man who received the YFV17D yellow fever vaccine.

The table lists this clonotype with a few counts. V and J are TRBV7-9 and TRBJ2-2; 8 nucleotides align to TRBD1. CDR3 size: 16 residues. Germline CDR1 and CDR2: SEHNR and FQNEAQ (reference sequence). The ends lost 5 bases at V and 6 bases at J; junction bases unmatched: 11. The chain's CDR3 is CASSNRQGPKSGELFF. The CDR3 DNA sequence: TGTGCCAGCAGCAACCGACAGGGGCCTAAATCCGGGGAGCTGTTTTTT.

Ten or more counts support this clonotype. The rearrangement links TRBV19 to TRBJ2-2, with D hard to call. Trimming pared 3 bases from V and 1 base from J, leaving 6 bases between. The CDR3 has 14 amino acids. The V gene's germline CDR1 is LNHDA and CDR2 SQIVND (reference sequence). The CDR3 loop reads CASSIGRNTGELFF. In DNA form, the CDR3 reads TGTGCCAGTAGTATCGGCAGGAACACCGGGGAGCTGTTTTTT.

This sequence joins TRBV15 and TRBJ1-6; no clear D gene. This CDR3 spans 15 amino acids. Germline V lookup: CDR1 LNHNV, CDR2 YYDKDF (reference sequence). V lost 4 bases and J lost 10, with 17 bases in between. DNA for the CDR3: TGTGCCACCAGCAATATACGGGGAGAAGGCTCACCCCTCCACTTT. Translated, it gives CATSNIRGEGSPLHF. Full variable domain (remainder filled in from reference TRBV15 and TRBJ1-6): DAMVIQNPRYQVTQFGKPVTLSCSQTLNHNVMYWYQQKSSQAPKLLFHYYDKDFNNEADTPDNFQSRRPNTSFCFLDIRSPGLGDTAMYLCATSNIRGEGSPLHFGNGTRLTVT.

The J gene is TRBJ2-1, the V gene TRBV12-3 or TRBV12-4; D not resolved. The CDR3 contains 11 residues. The V end was cut by 5 bases, the J end by 6 bases, with 5 bases between. The CDR3 reads CASSIANEQFF. CDR3 sequence (DNA): TGTGCCAGCAGTATCGCCAATGAGCAGTTCTTC.

The table lists this clonotype with many counts. The rearrangement links TRBV27 to TRBJ2-1; 8 bases match TRBD1. There are 13 residues in the CDR3. CDR1 is MNHEY, CDR2 SMNVEV, per germline (reference sequence). The J segment lost 7 bases and the V segment lost 5 bases, leaving 4 bases of the junction unmatched. The CDR3 region is CASSRQGRNEQFF. In nucleotides, the CDR3 is TGTGCCAGCAGTCGACAGGGGAGGAATGAGCAGTTCTTC.